These 3 T cell receptor beta chains came from one sample sequenced in a study of T cells after posttransplantation cyclophosphamide. Assay used: immunoSEQ multiplex PCR; TCRdb lists only in-frame clones, some missing. In the table there are some 10,000 clones, about 90% of which are singletons. Treatment was busulfan-fludarabine conditioning, a marrow graft, and cyclophosphamide on days +3 and +4. This specimen consisted of PBMCs, obtained after allogeneic stem cell transplant with posttransplant cyclophosphamide. These TCRs come from a female patient between 25 and 45 years old who received an allogeneic stem cell transplant from an unrelated donor, was CMV-positive, and had no GVHD. Some T cells may be the graft donor's.

The J gene is TRBJ2-2, the V gene TRBV28; D is unclear. This CDR3 has 16 residues. The germline V gene encodes CDR1 MDHEN and CDR2 SYDVKM. Trimming removed 3 bases from V and 4 bases from J, with 15 bases in between. The CDR3 nucleotides read TGTGCCAGCAGTTTTAACTTCAACGTCCCCACCGGGGAGCTGTTTTTT. It codes for CASSFNFNVPTGELFF.

DNA of the CDR3: TGCAGCTGTGGACAGGGGGCGATTAATGGCTACACCTTC. Residues: CSCGQGAINGYTF. V and J are TRBV29-1 and TRBJ1-2; 11 bases align to TRBD1. Germline V gives CDR1 SQVTM, CDR2 ANQGSEA. After removal of 8 bases from V and 6 bases from J, the junction contained 8 bases not matched to a gene. The CDR3 has 13 residues.

The chain employs TRBV7-2 and TRBJ2-4; 7 bases agree with TRBD2. The J segment lost 3 bases and the V segment lost 2 bases, leaving 10 bases of the junction unmatched. Germline V gives CDR1 SGHTA, CDR2 FQGNSA. This CDR3 contains 17 residues. CDR3 residues: CASSLSLRELGKNIQYF. Written as DNA, the CDR3 is TGTGCCAGCAGCTTAAGTCTGCGGGAGTTAGGCAAAAACATTCAGTACTTC.